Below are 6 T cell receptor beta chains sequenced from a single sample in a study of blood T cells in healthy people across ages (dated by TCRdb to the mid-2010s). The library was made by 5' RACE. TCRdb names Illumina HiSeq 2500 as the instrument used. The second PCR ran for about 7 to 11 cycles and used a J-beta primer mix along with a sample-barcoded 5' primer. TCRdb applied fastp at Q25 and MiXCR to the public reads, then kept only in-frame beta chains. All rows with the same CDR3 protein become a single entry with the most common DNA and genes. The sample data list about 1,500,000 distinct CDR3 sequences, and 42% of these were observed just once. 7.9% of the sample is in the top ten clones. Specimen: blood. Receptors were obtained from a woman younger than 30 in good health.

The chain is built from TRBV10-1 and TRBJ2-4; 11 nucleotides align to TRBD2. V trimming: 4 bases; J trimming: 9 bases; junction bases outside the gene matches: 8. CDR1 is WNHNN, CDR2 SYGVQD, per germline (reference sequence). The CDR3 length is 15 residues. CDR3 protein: CASSVGSGGAGIQYF. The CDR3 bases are TGCGCCAGCAGTGTCGGTAGCGGGGGGGCTGGCATTCAGTACTTC.

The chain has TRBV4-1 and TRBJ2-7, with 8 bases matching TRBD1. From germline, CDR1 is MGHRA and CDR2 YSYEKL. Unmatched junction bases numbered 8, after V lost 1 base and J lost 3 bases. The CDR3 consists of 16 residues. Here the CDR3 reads CASSQGMTGAVYEQYF. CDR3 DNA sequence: TGCGCCAGCAGCCAAGGGATGACAGGGGCAGTCTACGAGCAGTACTTC.

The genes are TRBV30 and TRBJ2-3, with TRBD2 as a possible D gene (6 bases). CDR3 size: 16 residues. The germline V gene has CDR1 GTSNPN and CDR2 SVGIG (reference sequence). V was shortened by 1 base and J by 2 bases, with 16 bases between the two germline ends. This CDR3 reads CAWSAPRRGLTDTQYF. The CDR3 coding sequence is TGTGCCTGGAGTGCCCCGCGACGGGGACTCACAGATACGCAGTATTTT.

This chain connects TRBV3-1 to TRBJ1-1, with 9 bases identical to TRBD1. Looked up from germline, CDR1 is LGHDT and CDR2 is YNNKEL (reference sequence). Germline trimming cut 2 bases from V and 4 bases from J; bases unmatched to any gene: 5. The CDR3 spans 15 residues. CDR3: CASSQHGGQGTEAFF. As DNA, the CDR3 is TGTGCCAGCAGCCAACATGGGGGACAGGGCACTGAAGCTTTCTTT. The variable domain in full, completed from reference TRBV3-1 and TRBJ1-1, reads DTAVSQTPKYLVTQMGNDKSIKCEQNLGHDTMYWYKQDSKKFLKIMFSYNNKELIINETVPNRFSPKSPDKAHLNLHINSLELGDSAVYFCASSQHGGQGTEAFFGQGTRLTVV.

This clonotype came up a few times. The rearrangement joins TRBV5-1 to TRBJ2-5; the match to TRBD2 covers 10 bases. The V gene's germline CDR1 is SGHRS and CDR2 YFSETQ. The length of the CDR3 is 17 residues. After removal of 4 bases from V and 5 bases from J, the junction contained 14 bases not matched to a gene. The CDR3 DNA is TGCGCCAGCAGCCGGCCTTGGGAGCGGGAGGGCGATGAGACCCAGTACTTC. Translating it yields CASSRPWEREGDETQYF.

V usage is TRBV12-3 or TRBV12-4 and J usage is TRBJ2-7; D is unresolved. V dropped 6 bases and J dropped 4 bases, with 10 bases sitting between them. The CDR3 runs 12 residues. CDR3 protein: CASSHVTYEQYF. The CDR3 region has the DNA TGTGCCAGCAGCCACGTAACTTACGAGCAGTACTTC.